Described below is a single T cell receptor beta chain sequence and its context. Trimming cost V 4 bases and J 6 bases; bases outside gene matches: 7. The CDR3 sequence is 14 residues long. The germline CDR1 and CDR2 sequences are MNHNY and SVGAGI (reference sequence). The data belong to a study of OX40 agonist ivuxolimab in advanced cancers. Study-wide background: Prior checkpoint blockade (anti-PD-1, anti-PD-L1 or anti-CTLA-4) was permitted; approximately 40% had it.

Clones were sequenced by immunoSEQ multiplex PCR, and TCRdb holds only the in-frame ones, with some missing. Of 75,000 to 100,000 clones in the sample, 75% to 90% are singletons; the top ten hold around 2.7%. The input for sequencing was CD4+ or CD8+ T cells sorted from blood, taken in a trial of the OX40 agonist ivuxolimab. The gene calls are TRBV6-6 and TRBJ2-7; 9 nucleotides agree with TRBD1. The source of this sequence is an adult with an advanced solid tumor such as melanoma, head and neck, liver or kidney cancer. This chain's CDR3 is CASSSQGASSEQYF. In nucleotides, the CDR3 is TGTGCCAGCAGTTCACAGGGGGCCTCTAGCGAGCAGTACTTC.